These 20 T cell receptor beta chains originate from one sample sequenced in a study of glioma-infiltrating T cells after dendritic cell vaccination. The time point: after dendritic cell vaccination, including at tumor progression/relapse. Clones were sequenced by immunoSEQ multiplex PCR, and TCRdb holds only the in-frame ones, with some missing. This table has about 82,000 clones, roughly four fifths appearing once. Specimen: blood, collected after dendritic cell vaccination. The receptors come from a human donor with glioblastoma.

The CDR3 sequence is CASSLGGGGGAEAFF. The DNA of the CDR3 is TGTGCCAGCAGCTTAGGGGGAGGGGGGGGAGCTGAAGCTTTCTTT. The V and J genes are TRBV11-2 and TRBJ1-1; D possibly corresponds to TRBD1 (6 bases). This CDR3 has 15 residues. Deletions cut 1 base from V and 6 bases from J, with 15 bases between. Per germline, CDR1 SGHAT and CDR2 FQNNGV. The full variable domain, in which reference TRBV11-2 and TRBJ1-1 provide the parts outside the CDR3, is EAGVAQSPRYKIIEKRQSVAFWCNPISGHATLYWYQQILGQGPKLLIQFQNNGVVDDSQLPKDRFSAERLKGVDSTLKIQPAKLEDSAVYLCASSLGGGGGAEAFFGQGTRLTVV.

The chain carries TRBV5-1 and TRBJ2-1; tentatively, D is TRBD1 (5 bases). From germline, CDR1 is SGHRS and CDR2 YFSETQ. CDR3 length: 15 amino acids. Trimming pared 3 bases from V and 8 bases from J, leaving 18 bases between. The CDR3 DNA follows: TGCGCCAGCAGCTCAGGGAAAGGGCTTCGCGATGAGCAGTTCTTC. Its protein product is CASSSGKGLRDEQFF.

The chain employs TRBV10-3 and TRBJ2-7; a possible D gene is TRBD2 (6 bases). Germline CDR1 ENHRY, CDR2 SYGVKD. Trimming left V 0 bases short and J 7 bases short, with 7 bases between. CDR3 length: 12 residues. In DNA form, the CDR3 reads TGTGCCATCAGTGAGTCGGAGGGAGAGCAGTACTTC. It encodes CAISESEGEQYF.

The chain is built from TRBV19 and TRBJ1-1; weak D call: TRBD1 (6 bases). Germline-derived CDR1 and CDR2 are LNHDA and SQIVND (reference sequence). This CDR3 is 16 amino acids long. The V and J ends lost 5 bases and 5 bases respectively, with 21 bases between them. The CDR3 loop reads CASSLGTRGADTEAFF. The CDR3 DNA follows: TGTGCCAGTAGTCTTGGGACCCGGGGGGCGGATACTGAAGCTTTCTTT.

The genes are TRBV4-2 and TRBJ1-2; D is perhaps TRBD1 (6 bases). V lost 0 bases to trimming and J lost 4 bases, with 18 bases between them. This CDR3 region has 17 residues. Germline V gene data show CDR1 as LGHNA and CDR2 as YNFKEQ. This CDR3 is CASSQDLDRGEIYGYTF. CDR3 bases: TGTGCCAGCAGCCAAGATCTGGACAGAGGGGAGATCTATGGCTACACCTTC.

The gene calls are TRBV6-6 and TRBJ1-4, with a tentative D call TRBD1 (5 bases). The V and J ends lost 2 bases and 8 bases respectively, with 12 bases between them. CDR3 length: 14 amino acids. Germline assignment: CDR1 MNHNY and CDR2 SVGAGI (reference sequence). The CDR3 bases are TGTGCCAGCAGTTACCCCAGGGTGGGGGAAAAACTGTTTTTT. Protein product: CASSYPRVGEKLFF.

This clone was found a few times. The chain joins TRBV7-9 to TRBJ1-1; D remains ambiguous. Germline lookup yields CDR1 SEHNR and CDR2 FQNEAQ (reference sequence). This CDR3 is 16 amino acids long. Trimming took 1 base from V and 4 from J, leaving 16 bases between them. For the CDR3, the DNA is TGTGCCAGCAGCTTAGGCGGCAGTCAGTATGGCACTGAAGCTTTCTTT. This sequence encodes CASSLGGSQYGTEAFF.

The rearrangement uses TRBV2 and TRBJ2-7; 8 nucleotides agree with TRBD1. Germline CDR1 SNHLY, CDR2 FYNNEI. The CDR3 extends over 13 amino acids. The ends lost 7 bases at V and 6 bases at J; junction bases unmatched: 8. The CDR3 DNA reads TGTGCCAGCACACTTCAGGGGGCGGGCGAGCAGTACTTC. The encoded protein is CASTLQGAGEQYF.

The chain carries TRBV6-5 and TRBJ2-2; D gene ambiguous. The CDR3 covers 15 residues. Germline-derived CDR1 and CDR2 are MNHEY and SVGAGI. V was pared by 0 bases and J by 1 base, with 6 bases between. CDR3 in DNA: TGTGCCAGCAGTTACTCGTCAGGGAACACCGGGGAGCTGTTTTTT. This codes for CASSYSSGNTGELFF.

This rearrangement joins TRBV5-1 to TRBJ2-3, with 13 bases identical to TRBD2. Trimming took 3 bases from V and 3 from J; bases not matched to a gene: 7. From germline, CDR1 is SGHRS and CDR2 YFSETQ. CDR3 length: 17 residues. The CDR3 DNA is TGCGCCAGCAGCTCCGGACTAGCGGGGGCCCAAACAGATACGCAGTATTTT. Its translation is CASSSGLAGAQTDTQYF.

The chain joins TRBV12-5 to TRBJ1-1, with D perhaps matching TRBD1 (6 bases). Trimming took off 3 bases at V and 0 bases at J, with 17 bases between the two ends. Germline-derived CDR1 and CDR2 are LGHNT and FRNRAP. There are 17 residues in the CDR3. The CDR3 protein is CASGLSLDRSMNTEAFF. For the CDR3, the DNA is TGTGCTAGTGGTTTATCCCTCGACAGGTCTATGAACACTGAAGCTTTCTTT.

The rearrangement links TRBV7-2 to TRBJ1-6; the D is unclear. The CDR3 extends over 14 amino acids. CDR1 SGHTA and CDR2 FQGNSA come from the germline V gene. Trimming stripped 1 base from V and 8 bases from J, with 9 bases between. The CDR3 loop is CASSLGSLDSPLHF. CDR3 DNA: TGTGCCAGCAGCTTAGGGAGTCTTGATTCACCCCTCCACTTT.

V is TRBV5-8 and J is TRBJ2-7; 13 positions match TRBD2. Germline V lookup: CDR1 SGHTS, CDR2 YDEGEE. CDR3 length: 16 residues. Trimming cost V 2 bases and J 2 bases; bases outside gene matches: 4. CDR3 nucleotides: TGTGCCAGCAGCTTTATCGGGACTAGCGGGACCTACGAGCAGTACTTC. Translation gives CASSFIGTSGTYEQYF.

This rearrangement joins TRBV11-2 to TRBJ1-2; D is ambiguous. Germline lookup yields CDR1 SGHAT and CDR2 FQNNGV. The ends were cut back, 0 bases at V and 8 bases at J, with 13 bases in the middle. The CDR3 is made up of 14 amino acids. CDR3 sequence (DNA): TGTGCCAGCAGCTTAGATATGTTGGCCGGGGGCTACACCTTC. Its translation: CASSLDMLAGGYTF.

DNA for the CDR3: TGTGCCAGCAGATATGACTACACTGAAGCTTTCTTT. Translation gives CASRYDYTEAFF. The J gene is TRBJ1-1, the V gene TRBV2; no firm D call. The CDR3 loop spans 12 amino acids. Germline-derived CDR1 and CDR2 are SNHLY and FYNNEI. Trimming cost V 6 bases and J 3 bases, with 8 bases left between them.

This chain connects TRBV27 to TRBJ2-1; TRBD2 aligns across 7 bases. V lost 4 bases and J lost 0; bases outside the gene matches: 12. The germline V gene encodes CDR1 MNHEY and CDR2 SMNVEV (reference sequence). The CDR3 runs to 18 residues. The CDR3 sequence is CASSYSLAGAGSYNEQFF. CDR3 bases: TGTGCCAGCAGTTATAGTCTGGCGGGAGCCGGCTCCTACAATGAGCAGTTCTTC.

The chain recombines TRBV5-1 with TRBJ2-7; TRBD2 agrees at 10 bases. The CDR3 totals 14 residues. The J segment lost 2 bases and the V segment lost 6 bases, leaving 5 bases of the junction unmatched. Germline CDR1 SGHRS, CDR2 YFSETQ. This CDR3 is CASTAGTSAYEQYF. The CDR3 bases are TGCGCCAGCACCGCCGGGACTAGCGCCTACGAGCAGTACTTC.

This chain links TRBV2 with TRBJ2-7, with no clear D. CDR1 is SNHLY, CDR2 FYNNEI, per germline. Trimming cost V 5 bases and J 0 bases, with 5 bases left between them. This CDR3 is built from 12 residues. CDR3 DNA sequence: TGTGCCAGCAGTTCTGTCTCCTACGAGCAGTACTTC. The encoded protein is CASSSVSYEQYF.

This chain joins TRBV6-1 and TRBJ1-6, with 7 nucleotides matching TRBD1. The CDR3 is 15 amino acids. After removal of 7 bases from V and 6 bases from J, the junction contained 9 bases not matched to a gene. The germline gives CDR1 MNHNS, CDR2 SASEGT. CDR3 protein: CASNAGGLGNSPLHF. CDR3 DNA sequence: TGTGCCAGCAATGCAGGGGGATTGGGTAATTCACCCCTCCACTTT.

This rearrangement joins TRBV9 to TRBJ2-2, with 7 bases aligning to TRBD1. The CDR3 is 14 residues long. The V and J ends lost 8 bases and 4 bases, in that order; junction bases with no gene match: 8. Germline V CDR1 and CDR2: SGDLS, YYNGEE. This chain's CDR3 is CASKQGPGTGELFF. The CDR3 DNA is TGTGCCAGTAAACAGGGGCCCGGCACCGGGGAGCTGTTTTTT.